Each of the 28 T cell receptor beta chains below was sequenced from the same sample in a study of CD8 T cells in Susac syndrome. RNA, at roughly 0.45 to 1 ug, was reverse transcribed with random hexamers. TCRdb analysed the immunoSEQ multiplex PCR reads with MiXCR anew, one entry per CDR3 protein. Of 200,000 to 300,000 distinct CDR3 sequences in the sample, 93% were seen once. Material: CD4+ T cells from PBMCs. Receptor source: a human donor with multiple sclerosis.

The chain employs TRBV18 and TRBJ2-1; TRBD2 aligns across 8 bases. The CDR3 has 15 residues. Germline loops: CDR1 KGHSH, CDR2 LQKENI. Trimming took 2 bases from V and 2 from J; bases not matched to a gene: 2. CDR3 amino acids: CASSPEAGAYNEQFF. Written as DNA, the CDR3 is TGTGCCAGCTCACCAGAAGCGGGAGCCTACAATGAGCAGTTCTTC. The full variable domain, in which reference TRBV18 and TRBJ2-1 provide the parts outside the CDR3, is NAGVMQNPRHLVRRRGQEARLRCSPMKGHSHVYWYRQLPEEGLKFMVYLQKENIIDESGMPKERFSAEFPKEGPSILRIQQVVRGDSAAYFCASSPEAGAYNEQFFGPGTRLTVL.

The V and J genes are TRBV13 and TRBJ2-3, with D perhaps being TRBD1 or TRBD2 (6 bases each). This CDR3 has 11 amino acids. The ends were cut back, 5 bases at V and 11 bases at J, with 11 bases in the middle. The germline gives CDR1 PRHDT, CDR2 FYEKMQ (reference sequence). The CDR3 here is CASSPGGRQYF. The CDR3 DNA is TGTGCCAGCAGCCCTGGGGGGCGGCAGTATTTT.

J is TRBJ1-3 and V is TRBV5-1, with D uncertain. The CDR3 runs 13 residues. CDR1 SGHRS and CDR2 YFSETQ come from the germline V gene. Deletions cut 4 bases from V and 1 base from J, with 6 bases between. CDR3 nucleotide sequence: TGCGCCAGCAGCCGGGAGTCTGGAAACACCATATATTTT. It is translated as CASSRESGNTIYF.

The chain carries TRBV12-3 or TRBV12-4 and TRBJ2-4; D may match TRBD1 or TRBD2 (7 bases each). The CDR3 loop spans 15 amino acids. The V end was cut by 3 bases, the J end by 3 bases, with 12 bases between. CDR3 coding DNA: TGTGCCAGCAGTTTGGGAGGGGGCGTCAAAAACATTCAGTACTTC. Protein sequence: CASSLGGGVKNIQYF.

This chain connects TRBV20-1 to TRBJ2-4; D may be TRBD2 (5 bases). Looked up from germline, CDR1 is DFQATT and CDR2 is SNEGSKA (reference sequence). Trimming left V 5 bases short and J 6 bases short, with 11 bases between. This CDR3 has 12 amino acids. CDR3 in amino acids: CSAAGAGNIQYF. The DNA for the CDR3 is TGCAGTGCTGCGGGTGCCGGAAACATTCAGTACTTC.

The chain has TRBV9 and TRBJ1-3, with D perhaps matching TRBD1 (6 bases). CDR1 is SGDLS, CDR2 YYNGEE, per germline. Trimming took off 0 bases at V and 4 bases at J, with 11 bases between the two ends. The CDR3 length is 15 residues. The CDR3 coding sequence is TGTGCCAGCAGCGTAGGGCCAGGGGCCGGAAACACCATATATTTT. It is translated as CASSVGPGAGNTIYF.

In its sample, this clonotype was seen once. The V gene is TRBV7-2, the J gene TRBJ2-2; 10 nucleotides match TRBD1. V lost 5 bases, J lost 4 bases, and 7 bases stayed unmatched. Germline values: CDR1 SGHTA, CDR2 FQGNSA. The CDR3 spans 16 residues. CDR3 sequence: CASSPDRGLVTGELFF. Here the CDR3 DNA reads TGTGCCAGCAGCCCTGACAGGGGGCTCGTCACCGGGGAGCTGTTTTTT.

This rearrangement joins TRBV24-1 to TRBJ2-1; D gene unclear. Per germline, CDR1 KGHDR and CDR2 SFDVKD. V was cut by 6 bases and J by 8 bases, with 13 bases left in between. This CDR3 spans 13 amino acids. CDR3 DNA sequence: TGTGCCACCAGTAGTAGCCCTCGGGATGAGCAGTTCTTC. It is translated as CATSSSPRDEQFF.

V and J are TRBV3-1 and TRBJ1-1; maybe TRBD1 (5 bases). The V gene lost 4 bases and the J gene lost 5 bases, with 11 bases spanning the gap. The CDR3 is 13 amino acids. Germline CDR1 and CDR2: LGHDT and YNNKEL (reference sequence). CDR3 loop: CASSRLGGTEAFF. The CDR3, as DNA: TGTGCCAGCAGCCGACTGGGGGGAACTGAAGCTTTCTTT.

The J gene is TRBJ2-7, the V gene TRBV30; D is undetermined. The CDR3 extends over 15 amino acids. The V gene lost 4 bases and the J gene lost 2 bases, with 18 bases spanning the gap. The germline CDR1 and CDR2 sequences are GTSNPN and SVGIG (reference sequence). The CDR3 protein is CAWTLGTTSTYEQYF. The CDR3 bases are TGTGCCTGGACCCTAGGTACTACCAGTACCTACGAGCAGTACTTC.

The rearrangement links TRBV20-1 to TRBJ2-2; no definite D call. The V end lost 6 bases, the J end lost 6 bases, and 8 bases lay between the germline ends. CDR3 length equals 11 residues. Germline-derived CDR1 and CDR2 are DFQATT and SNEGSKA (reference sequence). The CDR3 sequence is CSAVSPGELFF. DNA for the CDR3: TGCAGTGCCGTCAGCCCCGGGGAGCTGTTTTTT.

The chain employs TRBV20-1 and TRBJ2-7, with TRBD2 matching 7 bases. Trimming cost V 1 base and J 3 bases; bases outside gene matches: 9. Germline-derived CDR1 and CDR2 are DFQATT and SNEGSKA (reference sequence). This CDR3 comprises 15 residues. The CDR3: CSARAWGRGVYEQYF. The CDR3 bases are TGCAGTGCTAGAGCATGGGGCCGGGGGGTCTACGAGCAGTACTTC.

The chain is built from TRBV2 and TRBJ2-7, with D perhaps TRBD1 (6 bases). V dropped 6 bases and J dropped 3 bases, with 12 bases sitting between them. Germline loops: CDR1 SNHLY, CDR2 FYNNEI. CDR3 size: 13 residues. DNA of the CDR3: TGTGCCAGCAGAATAGAAGGGGGCTACGAGCAGTACGTC. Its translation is CASRIEGGYEQYV.

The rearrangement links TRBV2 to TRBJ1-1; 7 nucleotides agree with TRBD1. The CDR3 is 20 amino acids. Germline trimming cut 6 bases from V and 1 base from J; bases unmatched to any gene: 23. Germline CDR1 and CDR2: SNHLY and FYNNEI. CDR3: CASSARGTFGRGPTNTEAFF. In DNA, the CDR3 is TGTGCCAGCAGCGCCAGGGGGACTTTCGGTCGAGGGCCGACGAACACTGAAGCTTTCTTT.

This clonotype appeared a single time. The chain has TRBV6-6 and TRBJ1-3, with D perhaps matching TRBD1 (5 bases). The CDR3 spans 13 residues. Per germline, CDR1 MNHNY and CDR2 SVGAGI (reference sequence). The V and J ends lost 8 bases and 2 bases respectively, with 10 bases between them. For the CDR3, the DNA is TGTGCCAGCCGGAGGGACGCTGGAAACACCATATATTTT. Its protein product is CASRRDAGNTIYF.

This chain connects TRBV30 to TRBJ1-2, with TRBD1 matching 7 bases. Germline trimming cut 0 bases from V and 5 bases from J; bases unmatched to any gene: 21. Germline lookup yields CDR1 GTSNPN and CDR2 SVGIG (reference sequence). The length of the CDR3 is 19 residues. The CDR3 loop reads CAWSVDKWDSGRVGYGYTF. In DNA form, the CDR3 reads TGTGCCTGGAGTGTAGATAAATGGGACAGTGGGCGAGTAGGATATGGCTACACCTTC.

DNA for the CDR3: TGCGCCAGCAGCCAACCACTACAGGGCATCCTACCTGAAGCTTTCTTT. It codes for CASSQPLQGILPEAFF. J is TRBJ1-1 and V is TRBV4-1; TRBD1 is a possible D gene (6 bases). Germline V gene data show CDR1 as MGHRA and CDR2 as YSYEKL. V was trimmed by 2 bases and J by 6 bases, leaving 19 bases between them. This CDR3 is built from 16 residues.

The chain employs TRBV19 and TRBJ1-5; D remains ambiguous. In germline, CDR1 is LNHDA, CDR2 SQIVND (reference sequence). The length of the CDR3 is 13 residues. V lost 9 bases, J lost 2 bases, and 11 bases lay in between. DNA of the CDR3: TGTGCCAGCGTTGGGCTGGGCAATCAGCCCCAGCATTTT. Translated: CASVGLGNQPQHF.

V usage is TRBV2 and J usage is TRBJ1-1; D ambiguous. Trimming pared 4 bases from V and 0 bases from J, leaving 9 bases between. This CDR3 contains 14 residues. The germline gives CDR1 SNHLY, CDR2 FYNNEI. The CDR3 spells CASSARHMNTEAFF. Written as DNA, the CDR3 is TGTGCCAGCAGTGCTAGACATATGAACACTGAAGCTTTCTTT.

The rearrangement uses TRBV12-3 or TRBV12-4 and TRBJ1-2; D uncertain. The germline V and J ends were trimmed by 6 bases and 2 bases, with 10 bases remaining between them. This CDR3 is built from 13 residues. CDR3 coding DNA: TGTGCCAGCAGCCCCACAGTAAACTATGGCTACACCTTC. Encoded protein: CASSPTVNYGYTF.

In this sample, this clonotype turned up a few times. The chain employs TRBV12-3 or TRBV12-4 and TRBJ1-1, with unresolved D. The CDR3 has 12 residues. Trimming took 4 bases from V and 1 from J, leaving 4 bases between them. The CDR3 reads CASSSQNTEAFF. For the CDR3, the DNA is TGTGCCAGCAGTTCACAGAACACTGAAGCTTTCTTT.

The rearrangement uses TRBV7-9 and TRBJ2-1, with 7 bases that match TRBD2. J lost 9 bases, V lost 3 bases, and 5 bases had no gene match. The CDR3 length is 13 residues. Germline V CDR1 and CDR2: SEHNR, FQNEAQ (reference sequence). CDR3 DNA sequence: TGTGCCAGCAGCTTGCGGGAGATCGCTGAGCAGTTCTTC. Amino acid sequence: CASSLREIAEQFF.

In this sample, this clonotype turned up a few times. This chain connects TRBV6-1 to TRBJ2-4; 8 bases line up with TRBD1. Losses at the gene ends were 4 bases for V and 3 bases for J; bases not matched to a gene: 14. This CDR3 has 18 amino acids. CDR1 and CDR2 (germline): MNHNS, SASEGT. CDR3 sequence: CASSGETGAPYNKNIQYF. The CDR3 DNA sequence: TGTGCCAGCAGTGGAGAGACAGGGGCCCCCTATAACAAAAACATTCAGTACTTC.

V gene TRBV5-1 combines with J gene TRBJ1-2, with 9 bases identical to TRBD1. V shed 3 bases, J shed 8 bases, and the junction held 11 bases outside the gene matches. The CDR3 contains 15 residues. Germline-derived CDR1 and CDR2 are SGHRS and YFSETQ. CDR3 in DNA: TGCGCCAGCAGCTCGACCACCGGGACAGGGTTCGGCTACACCTTC. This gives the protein CASSSTTGTGFGYTF.

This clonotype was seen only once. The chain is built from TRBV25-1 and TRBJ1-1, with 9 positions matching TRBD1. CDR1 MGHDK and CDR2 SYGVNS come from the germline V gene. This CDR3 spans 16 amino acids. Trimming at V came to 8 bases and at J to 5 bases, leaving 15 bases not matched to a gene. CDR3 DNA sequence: TGTGCCAGCCGCTCCCCCGGGACAGGGAGGGGGACTGAAGCTTTCTTT. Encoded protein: CASRSPGTGRGTEAFF. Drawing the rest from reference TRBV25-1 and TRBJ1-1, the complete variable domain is EADIYQTPRYLVIGTGKKITLECSQTMGHDKMYWYQQDPGMELHLIHYSYGVNSTEKGDLSSESTVSRIRTEHFPLTLESARPSHTSQYLCASRSPGTGRGTEAFFGQGTRLTVV.

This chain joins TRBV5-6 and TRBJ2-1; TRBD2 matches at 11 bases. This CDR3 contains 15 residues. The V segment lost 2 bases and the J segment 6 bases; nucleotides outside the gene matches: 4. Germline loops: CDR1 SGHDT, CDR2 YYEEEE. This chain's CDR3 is CASSLLAGASNEQFF. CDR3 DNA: TGTGCCAGCAGCTTACTAGCGGGGGCTTCCAATGAGCAGTTCTTC. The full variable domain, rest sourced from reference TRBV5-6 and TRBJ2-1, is DAGVTQSPTHLIKTRGQQVTLRCSPKSGHDTVSWYQQALGQGPQFIFQYYEEEERQRGNFPDRFSGHQFPNYSSELNVNALLLGDSALYLCASSLLAGASNEQFFGPGTRLTVL.

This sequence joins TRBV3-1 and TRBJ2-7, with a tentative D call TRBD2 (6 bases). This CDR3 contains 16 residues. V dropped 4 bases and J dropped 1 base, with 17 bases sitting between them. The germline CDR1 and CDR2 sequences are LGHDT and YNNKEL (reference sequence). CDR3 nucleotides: TGTGCCAGCAGCCGGGTCTCGAGCGGGCCTTCCTACGAGCAGTACTTC. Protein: CASSRVSSGPSYEQYF.

CDR3 sequence (DNA): TGCGCCAGCAGCCCTCACGAGGGGGTCAAAAACATTCAGTACTTC. Translating it yields CASSPHEGVKNIQYF. The genes are TRBV4-1 and TRBJ2-4; possible D gene TRBD1, 6 bases. Trimming took off 4 bases at V and 3 bases at J, with 13 bases between the two ends. Germline CDR1 MGHRA, CDR2 YSYEKL. The CDR3 totals 15 residues.